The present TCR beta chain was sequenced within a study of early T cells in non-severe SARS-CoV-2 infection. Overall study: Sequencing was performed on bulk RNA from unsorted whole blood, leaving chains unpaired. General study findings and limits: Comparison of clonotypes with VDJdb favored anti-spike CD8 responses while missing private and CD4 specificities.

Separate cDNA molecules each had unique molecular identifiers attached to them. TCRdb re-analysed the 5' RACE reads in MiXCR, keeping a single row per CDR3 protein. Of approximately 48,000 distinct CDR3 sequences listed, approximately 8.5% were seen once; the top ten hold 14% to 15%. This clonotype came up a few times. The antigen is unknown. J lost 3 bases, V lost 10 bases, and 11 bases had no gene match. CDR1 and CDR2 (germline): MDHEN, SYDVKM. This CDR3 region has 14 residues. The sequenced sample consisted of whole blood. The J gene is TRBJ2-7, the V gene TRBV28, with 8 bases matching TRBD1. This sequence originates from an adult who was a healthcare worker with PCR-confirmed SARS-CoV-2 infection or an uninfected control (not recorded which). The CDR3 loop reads CATQGPTGGYEQYF. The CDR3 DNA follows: TGTGCCACCCAAGGGCCAACAGGGGGCTACGAGCAGTACTTC.